This T cell receptor beta chain stems from a study of blood T cell repertoires in COVID-19. In the study overall: Sites in the United States, Italy and Spain provided acute and convalescent COVID-19 samples. The cDNA or gDNA used as material had been derived from T cells, B-cell-depleted T cells, or PBMCs.

The junction had 12 bases not matched to a gene; V was cut back by 5 bases and J by 5 bases. CDR1 is SGHTA and CDR2 is FQGNSA in the germline V gene. This CDR3 spans 15 amino acids. In the original processing: Reference gene primer amplification yielded estimated nucleated cell counts. Using immunoSEQ multiplex PCR, the repertoire was profiled, and TCRdb retains in-frame clones only, with some absent. V and J calls and clone size are copied from that table; D and trimming were computed from the DNA. The profile covers about 200,000 clones, with roughly 88% appearing a single time and 9.7% taken by the ten largest. This clone has more than one count but fewer than ten.

Sequencing was performed on peripheral blood. This rearrangement joins TRBV7-2 to TRBJ2-7, with TRBD2 matching 7 bases. The sequence was obtained from a man aged 50-60 years with active or convalescent COVID-19. The CDR3 coding sequence is TGTGCCAGCAGCCCAAGGCAAACACGGGGGGACGAGCAGTACTTC. Translation gives CASSPRQTRGDEQYF. The full variable domain, its missing parts supplied by reference TRBV7-2 and TRBJ2-7, is GAGVSQSPSNKVTEKGKDVELRCDPISGHTALYWYRQSLGQGLEFLIYFQGNSAPDKSGLPSDRFSAERTGGSVSTLTIQRTQQEDSAVYLCASSPRQTRGDEQYFGPGTRLTVT.